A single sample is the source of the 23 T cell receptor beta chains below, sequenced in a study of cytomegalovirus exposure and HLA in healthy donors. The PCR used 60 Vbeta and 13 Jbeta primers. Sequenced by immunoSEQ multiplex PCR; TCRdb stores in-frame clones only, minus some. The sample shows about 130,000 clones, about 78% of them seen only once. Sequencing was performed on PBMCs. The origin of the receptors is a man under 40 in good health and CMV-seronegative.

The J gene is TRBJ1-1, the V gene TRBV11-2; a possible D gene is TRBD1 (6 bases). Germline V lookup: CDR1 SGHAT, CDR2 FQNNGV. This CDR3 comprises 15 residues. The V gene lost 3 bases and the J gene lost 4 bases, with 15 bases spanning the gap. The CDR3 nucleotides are TGTGCCAGCAGCTTTATCAGGGGAGGGATCACTGAAGCTTTCTTT. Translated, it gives CASSFIRGGITEAFF.

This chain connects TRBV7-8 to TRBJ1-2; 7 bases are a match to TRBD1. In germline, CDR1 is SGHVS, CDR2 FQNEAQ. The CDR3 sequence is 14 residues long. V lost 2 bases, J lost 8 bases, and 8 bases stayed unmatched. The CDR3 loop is CASSLSSGTEGYTF. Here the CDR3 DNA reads TGTGCCAGCAGCTTATCTTCCGGGACAGAAGGCTACACCTTC. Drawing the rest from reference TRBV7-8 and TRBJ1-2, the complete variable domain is GAGVSQSPRYKVAKRGQDVALRCDPISGHVSLFWYQQALGQGPEFLTYFQNEAQLDKSGLPSDRFFAERPEGSVSTLKIQRTQQEDSAVYLCASSLSSGTEGYTFGSGTRLTVV.

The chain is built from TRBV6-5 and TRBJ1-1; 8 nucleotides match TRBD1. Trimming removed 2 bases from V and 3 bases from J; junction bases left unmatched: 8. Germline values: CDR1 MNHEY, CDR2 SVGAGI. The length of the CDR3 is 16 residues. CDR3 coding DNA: TGTGCCAGCAGTTACGGGACAGGCCCTCGTCACACTGAAGCTTTCTTT. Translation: CASSYGTGPRHTEAFF.

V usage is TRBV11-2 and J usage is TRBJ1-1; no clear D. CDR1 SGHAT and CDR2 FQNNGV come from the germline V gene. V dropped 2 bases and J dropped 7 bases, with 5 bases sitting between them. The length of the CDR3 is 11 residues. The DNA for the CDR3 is TGTGCCAGCAGCTTAACGGGTGAAGCTTTCTTT. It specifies CASSLTGEAFF.

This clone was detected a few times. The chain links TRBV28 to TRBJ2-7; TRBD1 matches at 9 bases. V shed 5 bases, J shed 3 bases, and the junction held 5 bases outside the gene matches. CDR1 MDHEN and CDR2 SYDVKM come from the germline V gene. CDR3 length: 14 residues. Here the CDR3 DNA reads TGTGCCAGCAGTCTCCGGGACAGGGTCTACGAGCAGTACTTC. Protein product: CASSLRDRVYEQYF.

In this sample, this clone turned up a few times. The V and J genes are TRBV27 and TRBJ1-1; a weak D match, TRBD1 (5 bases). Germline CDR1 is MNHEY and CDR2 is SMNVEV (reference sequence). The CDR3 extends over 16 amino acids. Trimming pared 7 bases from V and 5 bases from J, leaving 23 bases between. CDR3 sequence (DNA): TGTGCCAGCAATCCATCCGGGGGAGGAGGGGTGACTGAAGCTTTCTTT. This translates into CASNPSGGGGVTEAFF.

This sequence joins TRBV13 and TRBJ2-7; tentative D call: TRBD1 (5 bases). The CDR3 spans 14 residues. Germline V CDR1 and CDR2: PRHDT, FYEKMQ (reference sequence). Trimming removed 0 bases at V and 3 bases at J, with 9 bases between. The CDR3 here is CASSLGGPDYEQYF. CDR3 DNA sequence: TGTGCCAGCAGCTTAGGGGGGCCAGACTACGAGCAGTACTTC.

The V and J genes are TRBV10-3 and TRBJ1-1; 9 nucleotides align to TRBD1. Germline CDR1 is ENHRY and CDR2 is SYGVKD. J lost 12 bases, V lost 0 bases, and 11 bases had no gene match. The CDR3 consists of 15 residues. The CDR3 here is CAISESTGTGLRSFF. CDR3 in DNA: TGTGCCATCAGTGAGTCGACCGGGACAGGGCTTCGGTCTTTCTTT.

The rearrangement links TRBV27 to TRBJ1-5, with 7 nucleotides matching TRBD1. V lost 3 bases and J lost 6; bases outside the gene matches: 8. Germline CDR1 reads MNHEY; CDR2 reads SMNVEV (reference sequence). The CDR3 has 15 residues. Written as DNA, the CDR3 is TGTGCCAGCAGTTTGAAGGGGGCGCGGGGTCAGCCCCAGCATTTT. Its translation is CASSLKGARGQPQHF.

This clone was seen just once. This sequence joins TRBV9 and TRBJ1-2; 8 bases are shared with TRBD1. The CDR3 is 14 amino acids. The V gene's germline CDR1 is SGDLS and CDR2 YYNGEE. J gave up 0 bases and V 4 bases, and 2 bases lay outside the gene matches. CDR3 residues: CASSPGQANYGYTF. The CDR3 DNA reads TGTGCCAGCAGCCCGGGACAGGCTAACTATGGCTACACCTTC.

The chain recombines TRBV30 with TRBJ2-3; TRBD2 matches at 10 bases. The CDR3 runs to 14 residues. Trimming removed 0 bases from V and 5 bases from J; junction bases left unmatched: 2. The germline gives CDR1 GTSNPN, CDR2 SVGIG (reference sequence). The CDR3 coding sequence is TGTGCCTGGAGTGTTCTAGCGGGGGAAGATACGCAGTATTTT. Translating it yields CAWSVLAGEDTQYF.

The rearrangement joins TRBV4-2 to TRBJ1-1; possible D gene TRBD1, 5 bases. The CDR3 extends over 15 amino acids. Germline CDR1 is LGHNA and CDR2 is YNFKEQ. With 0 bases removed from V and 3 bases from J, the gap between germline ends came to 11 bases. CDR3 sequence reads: CASSQERDGHTEAFF. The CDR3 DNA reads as TGTGCCAGCAGCCAAGAGCGGGACGGGCACACTGAAGCTTTCTTT.

The CDR3 sequence is CASSLGLPSGTLRDTQYF. The CDR3 DNA reads TGTGCCAGCAGTTTAGGTCTCCCTAGCGGGACCCTTAGGGATACGCAGTATTTT. The genes are TRBV28 and TRBJ2-3; the match to TRBD2 covers 9 bases. The CDR3 loop spans 18 amino acids. J was trimmed by 6 bases and V by 2 bases; bases with no gene match: 15. Germline lookup yields CDR1 MDHEN and CDR2 SYDVKM.

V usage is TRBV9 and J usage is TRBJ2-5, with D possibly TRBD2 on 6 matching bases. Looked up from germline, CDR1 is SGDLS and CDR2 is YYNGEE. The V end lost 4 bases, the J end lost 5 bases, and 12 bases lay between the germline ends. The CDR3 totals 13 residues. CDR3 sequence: CASSSRRAETQYF. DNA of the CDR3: TGTGCCAGCAGCTCCCGGAGGGCGGAGACCCAGTACTTC. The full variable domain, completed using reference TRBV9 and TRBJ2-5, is DSGVTQTPKHLITATGQRVTLRCSPRSGDLSVYWYQQSLDQGLQFLIQYYNGEERAKGNILERFSAQQFPDLHSELNLSSLELGDSALYFCASSSRRAETQYFGPGTRLLVL.

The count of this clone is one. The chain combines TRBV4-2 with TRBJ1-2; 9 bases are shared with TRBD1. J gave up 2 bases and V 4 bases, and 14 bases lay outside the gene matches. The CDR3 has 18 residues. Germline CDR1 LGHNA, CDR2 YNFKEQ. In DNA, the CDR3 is TGTGCCAGCAGCCCGTCTTCACCAGGACAGGGGAAAAACTATGGCTACACCTTC. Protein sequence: CASSPSSPGQGKNYGYTF.

The CDR3, as DNA: TGCGCCAGCAGCACGCTAGGGGGGGCGAGCACAGATACGCAGTATTTT. It translates to CASSTLGGASTDTQYF. This chain joins TRBV5-1 and TRBJ2-3, with D possibly matching TRBD2 (7 bases). CDR3 length: 16 amino acids. Trimming cost V 4 bases and J 0 bases, with 15 bases left between them. Germline CDR1 is SGHRS and CDR2 is YFSETQ.

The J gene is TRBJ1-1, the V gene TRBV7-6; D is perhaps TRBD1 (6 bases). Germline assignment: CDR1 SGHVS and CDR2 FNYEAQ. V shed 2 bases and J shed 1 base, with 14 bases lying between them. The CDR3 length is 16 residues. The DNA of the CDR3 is TGTGCCAGCAGCTTATGGGGAACAGGGACGAACACTGAAGCTTTCTTT. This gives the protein CASSLWGTGTNTEAFF.

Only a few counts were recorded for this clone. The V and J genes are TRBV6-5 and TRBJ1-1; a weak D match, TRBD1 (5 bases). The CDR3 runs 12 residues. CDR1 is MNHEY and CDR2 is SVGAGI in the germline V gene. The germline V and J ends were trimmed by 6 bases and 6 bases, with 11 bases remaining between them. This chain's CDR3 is CASSVDRAEAFF. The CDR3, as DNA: TGTGCCAGCAGCGTCGACAGAGCTGAAGCTTTCTTT.

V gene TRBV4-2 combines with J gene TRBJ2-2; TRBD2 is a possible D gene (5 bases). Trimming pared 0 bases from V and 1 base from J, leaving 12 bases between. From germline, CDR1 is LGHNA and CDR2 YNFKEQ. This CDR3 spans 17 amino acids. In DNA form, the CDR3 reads TGTGCCAGCAGCCAAGATGACGCAGGACTGAACACCGGGGAGCTGTTTTTT. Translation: CASSQDDAGLNTGELFF.

The CDR3 loop is CASSRTGSSGNTIYF. The CDR3 bases are TGTGCCAGCAGTCGAACAGGGAGCTCTGGAAACACCATATATTTT. The chain links TRBV6-5 to TRBJ1-3; tentative D call: TRBD1 (6 bases). CDR1 is MNHEY, CDR2 SVGAGI, per germline. This CDR3 is 15 amino acids long. Trimming took 5 bases from V and 0 from J, leaving 11 bases between them.

The CDR3 DNA sequence: TGCGCCAGCAGCTTGGGAAGACAGGGTATTAGGAATGAGCAGTTCTTC. It specifies CASSLGRQGIRNEQFF. The V gene is TRBV5-1, the J gene TRBJ2-1, with 7 bases that match TRBD1. CDR1 and CDR2 from the germline V gene are SGHRS and YFSETQ. V dropped 0 bases and J dropped 7; count of bases not matched to a gene: 10. The CDR3 is made up of 16 amino acids.

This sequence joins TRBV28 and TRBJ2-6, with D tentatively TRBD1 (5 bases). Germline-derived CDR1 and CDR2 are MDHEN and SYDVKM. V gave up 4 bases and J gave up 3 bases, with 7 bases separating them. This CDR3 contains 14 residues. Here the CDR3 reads CASSSQGGANVLTF. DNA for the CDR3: TGTGCCAGCAGTTCTCAGGGTGGGGCCAACGTCCTGACTTTC.

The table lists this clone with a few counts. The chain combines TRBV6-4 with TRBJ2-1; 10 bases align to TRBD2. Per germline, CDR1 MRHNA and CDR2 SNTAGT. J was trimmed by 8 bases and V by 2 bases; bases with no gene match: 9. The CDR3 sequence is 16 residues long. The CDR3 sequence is CASSDGVAGGIDEQFF. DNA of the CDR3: TGTGCCAGCAGTGACGGCGTAGCGGGGGGAATCGATGAGCAGTTCTTC.